This T cell receptor (beta chain) was sequenced in a study of T cell responses to AZD1222 COVID-19 vaccine. About this clone itself: As yet, its antigen is unknown.

Germline-derived CDR1 and CDR2 are ENHRY and SYGVKD. The CDR3 is 17 amino acids. V lost 6 bases, J lost 4 bases, and 12 bases stayed unmatched. Pooled together were second doses at about 4 or about 12 weeks. Method: immunoSEQ multiplex PCR; TCRdb's copy keeps in-frame clones and lacks some. Of some 98,000 clones in the sample, approximately 91% are singletons; the top ten hold approximately 15%. General study findings and limits: Baseline seropositivity characterized only six AZD1222 recipients. Donor demographics were predominantly white British with a female majority; clonal diversity may be underestimated.

This clonotype was obtained from an adult who received the AZD1222 COVID-19 vaccine. The input for sequencing was peripheral blood, taken 28 days after the second AZD1222 dose. The gene calls are TRBV10-3 and TRBJ2-1, with 10 bases fitting TRBD2. This CDR3 is CAIREPLTSGSYNEQFF. The CDR3 DNA follows: TGTGCCATCAGGGAACCATTGACTAGCGGGTCTTACAATGAGCAGTTCTTC.